This T cell receptor beta chain appears in the sequencing data of a study of cytomegalovirus exposure and HLA in healthy donors. Study-wide results and caveats: High specificity and sensitivity for cytomegalovirus status were reported for the classifier.

Details on this clone: Its antigen is undetermined.

Primers: 60 Vbeta forward and 13 Jbeta reverse. Produced via immunoSEQ multiplex PCR; TCRdb's table is partial and in-frame only. Its table records about 37,000 clones. The CDR3 is 14 residues long. Germline CDR1 and CDR2: MDHEN and SYDVKM. The V and J ends lost 6 bases and 4 bases respectively, with 15 bases between them. This chain joins TRBV28 and TRBJ1-1, with a tentative D call TRBD1 (6 bases). Material for sequencing was PBMCs. The origin of this receptor is a human donor in good health. The CDR3 DNA reads TGTGCCAGCAGGGACAGATCATCGGTCACTGAAGCTTTCTTT. Encoded protein: CASRDRSSVTEAFF.